This T cell receptor (beta chain) was captured by sequencing in a study of shared clonotypes between healthy human individuals. Study-wide findings and caveats: The donor pool, a small one, limited the genetic and exposure-history diversity represented.

The data were produced by immunoSEQ multiplex PCR, yet TCRdb's version contains in-frame clones alone and is incomplete. The sample yields hundreds of thousands of clones, 80% to 95% seen once. Notes on this clone: Its antigen is as yet unknown.

CD8 cells classed as naive were CD45RO-negative and positively selected for CCR7, excluding terminally differentiated effector memory CD45RA+ cells. HIV-negative, healthy adults without recent acute infections or vaccinations were the donors. This CDR3 contains 11 residues. The germline V gene encodes CDR1 ENHRY and CDR2 SYGVKD. V lost 0 bases, J lost 6 bases, and 3 bases lay in between. This TCR was recovered from a man aged 30-40 years in good health. The specimen sequenced was naive CD8+ T cells sorted from blood. The genes are TRBV10-3 and TRBJ2-7; no clear D gene. As DNA, the CDR3 is TGTGCCATCAGTGAGTCGCTCGAGCAGTACTTC. It is translated as CAISESLEQYF.